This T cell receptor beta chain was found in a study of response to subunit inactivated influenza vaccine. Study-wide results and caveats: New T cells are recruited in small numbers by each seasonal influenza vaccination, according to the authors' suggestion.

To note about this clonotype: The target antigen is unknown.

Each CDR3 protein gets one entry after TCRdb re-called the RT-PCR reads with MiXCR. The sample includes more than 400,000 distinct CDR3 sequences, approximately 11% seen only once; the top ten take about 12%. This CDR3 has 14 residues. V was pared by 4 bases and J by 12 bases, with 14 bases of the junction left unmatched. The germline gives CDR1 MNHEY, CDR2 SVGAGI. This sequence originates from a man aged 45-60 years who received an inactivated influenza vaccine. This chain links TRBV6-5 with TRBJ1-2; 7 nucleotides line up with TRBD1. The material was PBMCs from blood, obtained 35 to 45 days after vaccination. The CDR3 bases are TGTGCCAGCAGTTTGCGACAGGGAATACATCGTAACACCTTC. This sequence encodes CASSLRQGIHRNTF.